This T cell receptor (beta chain) originates from a study of T-cell memory formation after mild COVID-19. This clonotype has only a few counts. V shed 4 bases and J 1 base; nucleotides not matched to a gene: 3. The CDR3 length is 16 residues. The germline V gene has CDR1 MNHEY and CDR2 SMNVEV (reference sequence). In TCRdb, the 5' RACE reads were re-called with MiXCR into one record per CDR3 protein. The repertoire holds roughly 400,000 distinct CDR3 sequences, with 16% as singletons. The chain uses TRBV27 and TRBJ2-3, with 12 bases identical to TRBD2. Sequencing was carried out using PBMCs or a T cell subset sorted from them (not recorded which). The sequence was collected from a man younger than 35 who had mild COVID-19 (a few samples of this study predate the infection). Cell type and time point are not known. CDR3: CASSSRTSGGTDTQYF. CDR3 in DNA: TGTGCCAGCAGTTCCCGGACTAGCGGGGGCACAGATACGCAGTATTTT.